This is a list of T cell receptor beta chains from one sample in a study of blood T cell repertoires in COVID-19. Some clones are missing from TCRdb's copy, which holds only in-frame ones; the method was immunoSEQ multiplex PCR. Of around 140,000 clones listed, 60% to 80% were seen once; the top ten hold around 2.9%. Specimen: PBMCs or T cells enriched from blood (not recorded which). These TCRs come from a woman between 45 and 60 years old who had recovered from COVID-19. The conserved cysteine and the conserved F or W are not part of the CDR3 here. The order of the fields is CDR3 protein, V gene.

CDR3: ASSPPSQGANGYT; V: TRBV18
CDR3: ASSLVATSGATSYNEQF; V: TRBV5-1
CDR3: ASSPERGVTDTQY; V: TRBV2
CDR3: ASSPTEGTSWAQPQH; V: TRBV14
CDR3: ASTGGPYGYT; V: TRBV25-1
CDR3: AWRWGGGDGYT; V: TRBV30
CDR3: ASTKNRGTYNEQF; V: TRBV6-5
CDR3: ASSQTRQGGNYGYT; V: TRBV2
CDR3: AITLQGNYGYT; V: TRBV10-3
CDR3: ASSVRVEQF; V: TRBV11-2
CDR3: ASSSAQGETQY; V: TRBV5-1
CDR3: ASSFRGANTGELF; V: TRBV7-8
CDR3: ASSLAGKETQY; V: TRBV19
CDR3: ASSSRTGFDIQY; V: TRBV5-1
CDR3: ASSAPETPYEQY; V: TRBV9
CDR3: ASSPGTGAREQY; V: TRBV7-2
CDR3: VSRAGNYEQY; V: TRBV7-9
CDR3: ASSEDRMGGYT; V: TRBV6-1
CDR3: ASSSAGTGGYTQY; V: TRBV5-4
CDR3: ASSYPSGRGSYNEQF; V: TRBV6-2/TRBV6-3
CDR3: ASSESGGNQPQH; V: TRBV25-1
CDR3: ASSSERGKPLGEQY; V: TRBV6-2/TRBV6-3
CDR3: SAQGQKKETQY; V: TRBV29-1
CDR3: AISGAGGWTDTQY; V: TRBV10-3
CDR3: ASTGLAGGPDTQY; V: TRBV6-5
CDR3: ASSEMAGRDYGYT; V: TRBV6-1
CDR3: ASRDTAGELF; V: TRBV13
CDR3: ASSETGDGYT; V: TRBV5-6
CDR3: ASSPRGTSSYNEQF; V: TRBV28
CDR3: ASSSLTSGSYNEQF; V: TRBV5-4
CDR3: ASSKDSGTWDEQY; V: TRBV9
CDR3: ASRATGGDSPLH; V: TRBV3-1/TRBV3-2
CDR3: ASSLRLAGDSYEQY; V: TRBV7-9
CDR3: ASSLRWSHSSYEQY; V: TRBV11-3
CDR3: ASSVGGRVNEKLF; V: TRBV9
CDR3: AISEAGTGGVGYT; V: TRBV10-3
CDR3: ASSQVGQGNYEQY; V: TRBV3-1/TRBV3-2
CDR3: AGTGGPGNTIY; V: TRBV30
CDR3: ASSLAGQGDGYT; V: TRBV5-1
CDR3: ASSMTGGLPRTEAF; V: TRBV19
CDR3: ASSTRTESSYNSPLH; V: TRBV5-6
CDR3: ASTIRQGPTEAF; V: TRBV19
CDR3: ASSMRAATGELF; V: TRBV19
CDR3: ASSFQGWAEAF; V: TRBV6-5
CDR3: ASSHGILLGWYNEQF; V: TRBV5-5
CDR3: ASSSQGMAGELF; V: TRBV7-3
CDR3: ASSLGLREGSYEQY; V: TRBV7-6